This T cell receptor (beta chain) was identified during a study of blood T cell repertoires in COVID-19. Study context: Sites across the United States, Italy and Spain contributed samples from acute and convalescent COVID-19. Sample material is recorded as cDNA or gDNA derived from T cells, B-cell-depleted T cells, or PBMCs.

Losses at the gene ends were 10 bases for V and 2 bases for J; bases not matched to a gene: 3. In germline, CDR1 is SEHNR, CDR2 FQNEAQ (reference sequence). The CDR3 is made up of 14 amino acids. Study processing details: The assay estimated nucleated cells by amplifying reference gene primers. Here immunoSEQ multiplex PCR was the method, and the copy in TCRdb shows in-frame clones only, minus some. Clonal size and the V and J genes are those of that table, whereas D and trimming came from the DNA. The data show some 150,000 clones, with approximately 91% seen just once and about 2.4% held by the top ten.

The source is a woman in her seventies with acute or convalescent COVID-19. The sample comprised peripheral blood. V usage is TRBV7-9 and J usage is TRBJ1-3; TRBD1 matches at 12 bases. CDR3: CANRDRGPGNTIYF. In DNA form, the CDR3 reads TGTGCCAACCGGGACAGGGGGCCTGGAAACACCATATATTTT.